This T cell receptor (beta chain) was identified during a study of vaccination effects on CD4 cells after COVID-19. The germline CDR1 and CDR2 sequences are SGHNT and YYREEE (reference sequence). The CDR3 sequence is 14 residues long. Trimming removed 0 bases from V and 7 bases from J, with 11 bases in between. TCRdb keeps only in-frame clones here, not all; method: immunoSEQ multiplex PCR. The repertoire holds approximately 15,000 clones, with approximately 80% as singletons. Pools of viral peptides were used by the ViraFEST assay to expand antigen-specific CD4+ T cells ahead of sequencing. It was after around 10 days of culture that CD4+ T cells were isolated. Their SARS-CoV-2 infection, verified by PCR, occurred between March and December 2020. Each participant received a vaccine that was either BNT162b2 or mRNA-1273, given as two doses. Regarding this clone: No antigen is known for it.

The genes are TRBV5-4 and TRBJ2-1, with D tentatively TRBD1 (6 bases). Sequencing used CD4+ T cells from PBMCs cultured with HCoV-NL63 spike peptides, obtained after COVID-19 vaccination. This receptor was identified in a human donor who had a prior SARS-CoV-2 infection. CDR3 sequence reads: CASSLAGVRNEQFF. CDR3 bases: TGTGCCAGCAGCTTGGCAGGGGTCAGGAATGAGCAGTTCTTC.